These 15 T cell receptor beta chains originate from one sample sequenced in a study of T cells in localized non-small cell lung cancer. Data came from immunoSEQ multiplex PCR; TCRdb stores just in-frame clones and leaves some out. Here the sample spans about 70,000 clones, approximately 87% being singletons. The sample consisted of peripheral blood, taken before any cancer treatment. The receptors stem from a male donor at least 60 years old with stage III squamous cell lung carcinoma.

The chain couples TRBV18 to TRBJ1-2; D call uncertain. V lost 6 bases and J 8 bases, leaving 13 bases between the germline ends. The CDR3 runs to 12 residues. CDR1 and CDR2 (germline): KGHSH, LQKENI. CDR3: CASSPGPSGYTF. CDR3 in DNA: TGTGCCAGCTCTCCCGGGCCCTCCGGCTACACCTTC.

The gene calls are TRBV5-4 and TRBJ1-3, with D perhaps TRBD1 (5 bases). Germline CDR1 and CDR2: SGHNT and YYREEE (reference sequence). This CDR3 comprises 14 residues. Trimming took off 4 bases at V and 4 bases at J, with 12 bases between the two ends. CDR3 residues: CASSRGEAGNTIYF. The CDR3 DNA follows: TGTGCCAGCAGCCGGGGCGAGGCAGGAAACACCATATATTTT.

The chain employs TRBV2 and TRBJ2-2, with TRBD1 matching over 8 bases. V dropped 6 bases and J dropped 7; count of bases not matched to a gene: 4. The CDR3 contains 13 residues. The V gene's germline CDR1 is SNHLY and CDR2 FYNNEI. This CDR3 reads CASRGTGYGELFF. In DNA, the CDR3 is TGTGCCAGCAGGGGGACAGGTTACGGGGAGCTGTTTTTT.

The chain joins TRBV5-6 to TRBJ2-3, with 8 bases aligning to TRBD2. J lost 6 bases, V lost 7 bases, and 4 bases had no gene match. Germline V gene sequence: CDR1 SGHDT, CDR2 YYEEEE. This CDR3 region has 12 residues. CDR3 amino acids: CASGGGTDTQYF. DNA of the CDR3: TGTGCCAGCGGCGGGGGGACGGATACGCAGTATTTT.

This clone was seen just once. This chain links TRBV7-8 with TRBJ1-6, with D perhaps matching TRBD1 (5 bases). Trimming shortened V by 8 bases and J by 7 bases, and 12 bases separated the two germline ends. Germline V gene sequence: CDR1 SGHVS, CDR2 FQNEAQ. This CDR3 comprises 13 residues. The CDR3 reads CASSRGGNSPLHF. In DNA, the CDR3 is TGTGCCAGCTCTCGTGGGGGGAATTCACCCCTCCACTTT.

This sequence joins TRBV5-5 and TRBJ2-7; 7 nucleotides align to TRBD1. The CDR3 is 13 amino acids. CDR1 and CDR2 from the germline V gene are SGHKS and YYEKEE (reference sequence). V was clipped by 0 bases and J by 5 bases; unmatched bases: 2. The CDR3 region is CASSLEGANEQYV. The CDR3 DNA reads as TGTGCCAGCAGCTTGGAGGGGGCGAACGAGCAGTACGTC.

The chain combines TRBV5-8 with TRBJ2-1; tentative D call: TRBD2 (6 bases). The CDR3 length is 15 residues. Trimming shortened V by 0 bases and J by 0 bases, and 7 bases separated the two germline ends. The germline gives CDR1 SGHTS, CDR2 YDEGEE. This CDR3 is CASSLVGGSYNEQFF. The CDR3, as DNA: TGTGCCAGCAGCTTGGTGGGGGGCTCCTACAATGAGCAGTTCTTC.

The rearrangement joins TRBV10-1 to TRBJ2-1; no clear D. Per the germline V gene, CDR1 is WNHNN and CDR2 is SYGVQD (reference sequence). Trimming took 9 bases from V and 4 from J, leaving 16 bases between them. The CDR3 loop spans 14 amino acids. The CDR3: CARFPGPYYNEQFF. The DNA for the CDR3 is TGCGCCAGGTTTCCCGGGCCCTATTACAATGAGCAGTTCTTC.

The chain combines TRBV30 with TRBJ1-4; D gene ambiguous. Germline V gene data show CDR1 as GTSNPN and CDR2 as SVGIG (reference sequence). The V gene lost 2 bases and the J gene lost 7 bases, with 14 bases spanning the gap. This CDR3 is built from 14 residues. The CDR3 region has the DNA TGTGCCTGGAGTATGGAGAGGGTAGGTGAAAAACTGTTTTTT. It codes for CAWSMERVGEKLFF.

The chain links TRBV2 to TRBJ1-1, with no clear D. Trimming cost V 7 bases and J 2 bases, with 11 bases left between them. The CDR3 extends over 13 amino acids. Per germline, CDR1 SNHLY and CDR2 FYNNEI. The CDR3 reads CASTLTSNTEAFF. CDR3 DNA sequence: TGTGCCAGCACACTCACAAGTAACACTGAAGCTTTCTTT.

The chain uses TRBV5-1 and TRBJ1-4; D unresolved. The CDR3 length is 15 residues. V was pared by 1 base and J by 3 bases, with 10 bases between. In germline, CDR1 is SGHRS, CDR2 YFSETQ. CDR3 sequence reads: CASSLMGLPNEKLFF. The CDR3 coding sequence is TGCGCCAGCAGCTTGATGGGCCTTCCTAATGAAAAACTGTTTTTT.

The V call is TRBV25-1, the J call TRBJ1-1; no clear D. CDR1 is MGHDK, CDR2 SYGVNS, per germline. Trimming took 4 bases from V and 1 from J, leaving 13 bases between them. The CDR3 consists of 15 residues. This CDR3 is CASSAPGVRNTEAFF. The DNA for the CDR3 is TGTGCCAGCAGTGCTCCGGGCGTCCGGAACACTGAAGCTTTCTTT.

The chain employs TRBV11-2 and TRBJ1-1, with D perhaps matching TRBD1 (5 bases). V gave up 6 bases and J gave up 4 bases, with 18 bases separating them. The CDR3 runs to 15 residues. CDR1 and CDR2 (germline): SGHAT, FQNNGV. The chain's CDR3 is CASRNTWVRGTEAFF. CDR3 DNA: TGTGCCAGCAGAAATACGTGGGTAAGGGGCACTGAAGCTTTCTTT. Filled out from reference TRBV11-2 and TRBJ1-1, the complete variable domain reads EAGVAQSPRYKIIEKRQSVAFWCNPISGHATLYWYQQILGQGPKLLIQFQNNGVVDDSQLPKDRFSAERLKGVDSTLKIQPAKLEDSAVYLCASRNTWVRGTEAFFGQGTRLTVV.

In DNA form, the CDR3 reads TGTGCCAGCAGCCCCAGGAGGGGCTCCTACGAGCAGTACTTC. This gives the protein CASSPRRGSYEQYF. The J gene is TRBJ2-7, the V gene TRBV6-5; perhaps TRBD2 as D (6 bases). The CDR3 is made up of 14 amino acids. Trimming removed 6 bases from V and 0 bases from J, with 12 bases in between. Germline lookup yields CDR1 MNHEY and CDR2 SVGAGI.

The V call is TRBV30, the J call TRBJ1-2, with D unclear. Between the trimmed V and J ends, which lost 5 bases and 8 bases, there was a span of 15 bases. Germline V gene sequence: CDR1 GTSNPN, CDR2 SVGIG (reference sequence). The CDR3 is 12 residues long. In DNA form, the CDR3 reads TGTGCCTGGGGGAACTGGGGAGGGGGCTACACCTTC. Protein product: CAWGNWGGGYTF.